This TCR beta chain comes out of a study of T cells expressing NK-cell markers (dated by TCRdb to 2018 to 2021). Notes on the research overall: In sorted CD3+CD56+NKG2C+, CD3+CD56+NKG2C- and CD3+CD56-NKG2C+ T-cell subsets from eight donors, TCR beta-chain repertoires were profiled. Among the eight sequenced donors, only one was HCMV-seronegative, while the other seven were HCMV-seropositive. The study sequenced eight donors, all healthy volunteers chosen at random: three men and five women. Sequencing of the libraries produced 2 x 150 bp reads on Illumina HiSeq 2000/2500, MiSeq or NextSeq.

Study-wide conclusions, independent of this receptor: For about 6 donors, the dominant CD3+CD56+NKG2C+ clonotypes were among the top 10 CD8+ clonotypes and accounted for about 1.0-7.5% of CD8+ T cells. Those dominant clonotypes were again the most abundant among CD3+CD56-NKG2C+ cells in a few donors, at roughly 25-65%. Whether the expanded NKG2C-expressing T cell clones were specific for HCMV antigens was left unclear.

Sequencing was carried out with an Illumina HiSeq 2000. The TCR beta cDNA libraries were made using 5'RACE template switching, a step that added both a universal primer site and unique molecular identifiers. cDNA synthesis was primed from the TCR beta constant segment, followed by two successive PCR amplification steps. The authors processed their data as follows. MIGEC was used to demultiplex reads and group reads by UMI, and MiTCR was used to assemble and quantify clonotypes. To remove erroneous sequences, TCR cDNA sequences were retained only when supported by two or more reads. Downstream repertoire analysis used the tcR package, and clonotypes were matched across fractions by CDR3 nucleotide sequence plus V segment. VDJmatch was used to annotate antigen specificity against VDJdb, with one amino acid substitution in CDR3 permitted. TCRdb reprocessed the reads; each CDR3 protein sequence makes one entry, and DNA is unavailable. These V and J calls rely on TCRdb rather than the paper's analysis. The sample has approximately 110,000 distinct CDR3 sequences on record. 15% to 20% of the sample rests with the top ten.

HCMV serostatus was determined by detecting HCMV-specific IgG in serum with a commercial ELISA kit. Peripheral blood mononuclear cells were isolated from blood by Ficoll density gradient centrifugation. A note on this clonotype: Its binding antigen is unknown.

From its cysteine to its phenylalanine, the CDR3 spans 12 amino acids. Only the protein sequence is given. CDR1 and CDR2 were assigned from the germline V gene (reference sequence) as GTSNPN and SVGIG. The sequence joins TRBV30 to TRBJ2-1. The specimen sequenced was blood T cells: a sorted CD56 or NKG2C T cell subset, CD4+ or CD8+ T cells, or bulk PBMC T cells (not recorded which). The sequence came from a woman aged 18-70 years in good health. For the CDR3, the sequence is CAWSVSGNEQFF.